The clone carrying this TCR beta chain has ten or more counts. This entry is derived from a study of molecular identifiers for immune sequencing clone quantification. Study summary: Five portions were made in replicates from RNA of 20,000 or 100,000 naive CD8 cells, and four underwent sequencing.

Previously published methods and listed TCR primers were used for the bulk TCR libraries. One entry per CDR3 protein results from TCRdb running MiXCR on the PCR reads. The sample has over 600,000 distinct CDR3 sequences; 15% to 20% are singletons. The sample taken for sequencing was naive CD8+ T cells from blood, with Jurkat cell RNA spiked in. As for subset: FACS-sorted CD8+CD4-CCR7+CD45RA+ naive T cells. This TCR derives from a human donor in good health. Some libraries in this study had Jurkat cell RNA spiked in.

This CDR3 is CASSMGQTNQPQHF. The CDR3 DNA is TGTGCCAGTAGTATGGGGCAGACCAATCAGCCCCAGCATTTT. V and J are TRBV19 and TRBJ1-5, with TRBD1 as a possible D gene (5 bases). The CDR3 spans 14 residues. V lost 3 bases and J lost 3, with 9 bases in between. Germline V gene data show CDR1 as LNHDA and CDR2 as SQIVND (reference sequence).